One sample yielded the 29 T cell receptor beta chains listed below, sequenced in a study of T cells in localized non-small cell lung cancer. The data were produced by immunoSEQ multiplex PCR, yet TCRdb's version contains in-frame clones alone and is incomplete. The profile covers approximately 5,200 clones, with 40% to 45% appearing a single time and around 17% taken by the ten largest. The sample consisted of lung tumor tissue, taken before any cancer treatment. These receptor sequences come from a man between 40 and 75 years old with stage I lung adenocarcinoma.

This clone was recorded a few times. The chain combines TRBV28 with TRBJ2-2; TRBD2 might be the D (6 bases). The ends were cut back, 3 bases at V and 4 bases at J, with 12 bases in the middle. Germline V lookup: CDR1 MDHEN, CDR2 SYDVKM. CDR3 length: 15 residues. CDR3 region: CASSFGGLLTGELFF. The CDR3 nucleotides read TGTGCCAGCAGTTTCGGGGGACTCCTCACCGGGGAGCTGTTTTTT.

This clone was seen once. The chain joins TRBV5-1 to TRBJ2-5; the D call may be TRBD1 or TRBD2 (5 bases each). Germline CDR1 is SGHRS and CDR2 is YFSETQ. The length of the CDR3 is 17 residues. The V gene lost 3 bases and the J gene lost 5 bases, with 23 bases spanning the gap. In DNA, the CDR3 is TGCGCCAGCAGCTCATTGGGAGATAGCGTTTGGGGGGAGACCCAGTACTTC. Translating gives CASSSLGDSVWGETQYF.

This chain links TRBV5-1 with TRBJ1-4; the D gene is possibly TRBD1 (5 bases). The length of the CDR3 is 15 residues. From germline, CDR1 is SGHRS and CDR2 YFSETQ. Trimming shortened V by 0 bases and J by 4 bases, and 10 bases separated the two germline ends. The CDR3 DNA reads TGCGCCAGCAGCTTGGGACAGAGCTTTAATGAAAAACTGTTTTTT. Translation: CASSLGQSFNEKLFF.

J is TRBJ2-1 and V is TRBV18; D is undetermined. V dropped 0 bases and J dropped 3 bases, with 3 bases sitting between them. CDR1 and CDR2 from the germline V gene are KGHSH and LQKENI. The CDR3 spans 13 residues. The CDR3 here is CASSPPSYNEQFF. The CDR3 DNA follows: TGTGCCAGCTCACCACCCAGCTACAATGAGCAGTTCTTC. Variable domain in full (rest from reference TRBV18 and TRBJ2-1): NAGVMQNPRHLVRRRGQEARLRCSPMKGHSHVYWYRQLPEEGLKFMVYLQKENIIDESGMPKERFSAEFPKEGPSILRIQQVVRGDSAAYFCASSPPSYNEQFFGPGTRLTVL.

As DNA, the CDR3 is TGTGCCAGCAGCCGAGGGGGAGTCGAACACGAGCAGTACTTC. Its protein is CASSRGGVEHEQYF. The genes are TRBV9 and TRBJ2-7; D perhaps matches TRBD1 (6 bases). Germline lookup yields CDR1 SGDLS and CDR2 YYNGEE. CDR3 length: 14 amino acids. The V end was cut by 4 bases, the J end by 5 bases, with 16 bases between.

This clone was detected only a few times. The chain uses TRBV11-3 and TRBJ2-7; possible D gene TRBD1, 5 bases. The germline V gene encodes CDR1 SGHNT and CDR2 YENEEA. Between the trimmed V and J ends, which lost 3 bases and 7 bases, there was a span of 16 bases. CDR3 length: 14 amino acids. CDR3 protein: CASSLKSGKWEQYF. The CDR3 bases are TGTGCCAGCAGCTTGAAATCAGGGAAGTGGGAGCAGTACTTC.

The chain has TRBV9 and TRBJ2-1; tentative D call: TRBD2 (5 bases). In germline, CDR1 is SGDLS, CDR2 YYNGEE. V shed 5 bases and J shed 1 base, with 10 bases lying between them. This CDR3 contains 14 residues. In DNA form, the CDR3 reads TGTGCCAGCAGTGGGTGGACTTCCTACAATGAGCAGTTCTTC. This gives the protein CASSGWTSYNEQFF. The complete variable domain, with remaining parts taken from reference TRBV9 and TRBJ2-1, reads DSGVTQTPKHLITATGQRVTLRCSPRSGDLSVYWYQQSLDQGLQFLIQYYNGEERAKGNILERFSAQQFPDLHSELNLSSLELGDSALYFCASSGWTSYNEQFFGPGTRLTVL.

This clone was seen just once. The chain combines TRBV28 with TRBJ2-1; a possible D gene is TRBD2 (6 bases). V was cut by 6 bases and J by 10 bases, with 19 bases left in between. This CDR3 comprises 14 residues. Germline V gene data show CDR1 as MDHEN and CDR2 as SYDVKM. The CDR3 spells CASRTGTNRGEQFF. The CDR3 nucleotides are TGTGCCAGCAGGACGGGGACCAACCGGGGGGAGCAGTTCTTC.

The J gene is TRBJ2-5, the V gene TRBV11-3; D may be TRBD1 (6 bases). Germline CDR1 is SGHNT and CDR2 is YENEEA. V lost 1 base and J 5 bases, leaving 14 bases between the germline ends. The CDR3 has 15 residues. The CDR3 nucleotides are TGTGCCAGCAGCTTAGTGTCCAGGGGTTCGGAGACCCAGTACTTC. This translates into CASSLVSRGSETQYF.

The chain recombines TRBV19 with TRBJ2-2, with unresolved D. This CDR3 comprises 15 residues. Trimming took off 7 bases at V and 3 bases at J, with 15 bases between the two ends. The V gene's germline CDR1 is LNHDA and CDR2 SQIVND (reference sequence). CDR3 in amino acids: CASIGRQAYTGELFF. CDR3 bases: TGTGCCAGTATAGGGCGGCAGGCCTACACCGGGGAGCTGTTTTTT.

The sample holds one count of this clone. This chain uses TRBV19 with TRBJ1-3; no firm D call. This CDR3 has 13 residues. The V gene's germline CDR1 is LNHDA and CDR2 SQIVND (reference sequence). The V gene lost 3 bases and the J gene lost 4 bases, with 7 bases spanning the gap. In DNA form, the CDR3 reads TGTGCCAGTAGTATTGATTTCGGAAACACCATATATTTT. This encodes CASSIDFGNTIYF.

The chain combines TRBV19 with TRBJ2-2, with 9 bases aligning to TRBD1. J gave up 5 bases and V 7 bases, and 8 bases lay outside the gene matches. The CDR3 is 15 residues long. The germline CDR1 and CDR2 sequences are LNHDA and SQIVND (reference sequence). The CDR3 nucleotides are TGTGCCAGTACCCTAGGGACAGGGAGGACCGGGGAGCTGTTTTTT. Translation gives CASTLGTGRTGELFF. Together with reference TRBV19 and TRBJ2-2, the CDR3 gives the full variable domain: DGGITQSPKYLFRKEGQNVTLSCEQNLNHDAMYWYRQDPGQGLRLIYYSQIVNDFQKGDIAEGYSVSREKKESFPLTVTSAQKNPTAFYLCASTLGTGRTGELFFGEGSRLTVL.

The sample holds one count of this clone. The chain recombines TRBV28 with TRBJ2-7; D possibly corresponds to TRBD2 (5 bases). Germline V gene data show CDR1 as MDHEN and CDR2 as SYDVKM. The CDR3 has 14 amino acids. V was trimmed by 6 bases and J by 0 bases, leaving 12 bases between them. The CDR3 DNA sequence: TGTGCCAGCAGCTCGGGGTTCAGCTCCTACGAGCAGTACTTC. Translated, it gives CASSSGFSSYEQYF.

The chain links TRBV27 to TRBJ2-5, with TRBD2 identical over 10 bases. Germline trimming cut 3 bases from V and 7 bases from J; bases unmatched to any gene: 5. From germline, CDR1 is MNHEY and CDR2 SMNVEV (reference sequence). The CDR3 covers 14 residues. CDR3 DNA sequence: TGTGCCAGCAGTTTCACTAGCGGGGTGGGGACCCAGTACTTC. Translated, it gives CASSFTSGVGTQYF.

This clone is medium-sized in the sample. The chain couples TRBV11-3 to TRBJ1-1; tentative D call: TRBD1 (5 bases). CDR1 and CDR2 (germline): SGHNT, YENEEA. V lost 5 bases and J lost 1, with 11 bases in between. This CDR3 contains 14 residues. The CDR3 DNA follows: TGTGCCAGCAGCCCACCGGGACGGAACACTGAAGCTTTCTTT. Translated, it gives CASSPPGRNTEAFF.

This clone was seen only a few times. The V and J genes are TRBV4-1 and TRBJ2-5, with D possibly matching TRBD2 (6 bases). Trimming pared 0 bases from V and 4 bases from J, leaving 12 bases between. Germline lookup yields CDR1 MGHRA and CDR2 YSYEKL. The CDR3 extends over 15 amino acids. The CDR3 nucleotides read TGCGCCAGCAGCCAAGAAGGGAGGATCGGAGAGACCCAGTACTTC. It translates to CASSQEGRIGETQYF.

The V call is TRBV11-3, the J call TRBJ2-1, with 10 bases lining up with TRBD2. Germline CDR1 SGHNT, CDR2 YENEEA. This CDR3 spans 14 amino acids. With V trimmed by 3 bases and J by 4 bases, 0 bases remained unmatched. The CDR3 region is CASSFSGGYNEQFF. The CDR3 DNA follows: TGTGCCAGCAGCTTTAGCGGGGGGTACAATGAGCAGTTCTTC.

This chain uses TRBV18 with TRBJ1-2; no clear D. Trimming left V 2 bases short and J 2 bases short, with 9 bases between. CDR3 size: 14 residues. The germline V gene encodes CDR1 KGHSH and CDR2 LQKENI. CDR3 region: CASSPFLENYGYTF. The CDR3 coding sequence is TGTGCCAGCTCACCATTTTTGGAGAACTATGGCTACACCTTC.

This clone was counted a few times. V is TRBV10-3 and J is TRBJ1-1, with TRBD1 matching 7 bases. Trimming at V came to 6 bases and at J to 2 bases, leaving 6 bases not matched to a gene. Germline loops: CDR1 ENHRY, CDR2 SYGVKD. The CDR3 length is 14 residues. The chain's CDR3 is CAISRPGGNTEAFF. The CDR3 coding sequence is TGTGCCATCAGCCGCCCAGGGGGAAACACTGAAGCTTTCTTT.

The sample holds a few counts of this clone. This chain joins TRBV6-8 and TRBJ1-1; TRBD1 aligns across 7 bases. Germline lookup yields CDR1 MNHGY and CDR2 SAAAGT. CDR3 length: 14 amino acids. Trimming removed 6 bases from V and 0 bases from J; junction bases left unmatched: 4. The CDR3 DNA is TGTGCCAGCAGATCGGGACAGCTGAACACTGAAGCTTTCTTT. Amino acid sequence: CASRSGQLNTEAFF.

The rearrangement uses TRBV14 and TRBJ2-7; TRBD1 aligns across 9 bases. Per the germline V gene, CDR1 is SGHDN and CDR2 is FVKESK. V trimming: 3 bases; J trimming: 2 bases; junction bases outside the gene matches: 5. The CDR3 length is 15 residues. CDR3 sequence (DNA): TGTGCCAGCAGCCACTTGGGACAGGGAGCCTACGAGCAGTACTTC. This sequence encodes CASSHLGQGAYEQYF.

This clone was detected once. The chain employs TRBV19 and TRBJ2-2; no firm D call. V was clipped by 8 bases and J by 4 bases, with 17 bases between them. This CDR3 is 15 amino acids long. Germline CDR1 reads LNHDA; CDR2 reads SQIVND (reference sequence). CDR3 bases: TGTGCCAGTCGGAAGGACGCTTTGGCCACCGGGGAGCTGTTTTTT. It yields the protein CASRKDALATGELFF.

A few counts support this clone. V and J are TRBV11-3 and TRBJ2-2; TRBD2 aligns across 8 bases. CDR1 is SGHNT, CDR2 YENEEA, per germline. This CDR3 contains 15 residues. V gave up 3 bases and J gave up 6 bases; unmatched junction bases: 6. CDR3 protein: CASSFQAREAGELFF. As DNA, the CDR3 is TGTGCCAGCAGCTTCCAGGCGCGGGAGGCCGGGGAGCTGTTTTTT.

Concerning this clone itself: The junction does not match germline at one end; this may be a read error. This rearrangement joins TRBV4-1 to TRBJ2-2; 7 positions agree with TRBD1. The germline V gene has CDR1 MGHRA and CDR2 YSYEKL. The CDR3 consists of 17 residues. The CDR3 region has the DNA TGCACCAGCAGCCAAGACAGGGTGCCCCTAGGAACCGGGGAGCTGTTTTTT. Translating it yields CTSSQDRVPLGTGELFF.

V and J are TRBV10-2 and TRBJ1-2; D uncertain. This CDR3 is 13 amino acids long. Trimming took off 7 bases at V and 0 bases at J, with 9 bases between the two ends. Germline V CDR1 and CDR2: WSHSY, SAAADI. This CDR3 is CASTDEANYGYTF. The CDR3 bases are TGCGCCAGCACGGACGAGGCTAACTATGGCTACACCTTC.

The V call is TRBV15, the J call TRBJ1-6; D perhaps matches TRBD1 (6 bases). CDR1 is LNHNV and CDR2 is YYDKDF in the germline V gene (reference sequence). CDR3 length: 15 residues. The germline V and J ends were trimmed by 6 bases and 8 bases, with 17 bases remaining between them. CDR3 coding DNA: TGTGCCACCAGAGGGGGTGGGGGCTCTGATTCACCCCTCCACTTT. It specifies CATRGGGGSDSPLHF.

The rearrangement joins TRBV28 to TRBJ1-3, with D hard to call. In germline, CDR1 is MDHEN, CDR2 SYDVKM. Trimming pared 6 bases from V and 2 bases from J, leaving 11 bases between. The CDR3 sequence is 14 residues long. The CDR3 region is CASRPQYAGNTIYF. The CDR3 nucleotides read TGTGCCAGCAGGCCTCAATATGCTGGAAACACCATATATTTT.

This clone has just a few counts. This rearrangement joins TRBV18 to TRBJ2-5; D not resolved. With 3 bases removed from V and 1 base from J, the gap between germline ends came to 12 bases. Looked up from germline, CDR1 is KGHSH and CDR2 is LQKENI. CDR3 length equals 15 residues. CDR3 protein: CASSPLGYTQETQYF. The CDR3 DNA follows: TGTGCCAGCTCACCCCTAGGGTACACCCAAGAGACCCAGTACTTC.

The V call is TRBV7-4, the J call TRBJ2-5; D might be TRBD2 (5 bases). Deletions cut 4 bases from V and 5 bases from J, with 11 bases between. Germline CDR1 and CDR2: SGHVT and SQSDAQ. The CDR3 loop spans 13 amino acids. As DNA, the CDR3 is TGTGCCAGCAGCTCTCTAGCTGCGGAGACCCAGTACTTC. This gives the protein CASSSLAAETQYF.